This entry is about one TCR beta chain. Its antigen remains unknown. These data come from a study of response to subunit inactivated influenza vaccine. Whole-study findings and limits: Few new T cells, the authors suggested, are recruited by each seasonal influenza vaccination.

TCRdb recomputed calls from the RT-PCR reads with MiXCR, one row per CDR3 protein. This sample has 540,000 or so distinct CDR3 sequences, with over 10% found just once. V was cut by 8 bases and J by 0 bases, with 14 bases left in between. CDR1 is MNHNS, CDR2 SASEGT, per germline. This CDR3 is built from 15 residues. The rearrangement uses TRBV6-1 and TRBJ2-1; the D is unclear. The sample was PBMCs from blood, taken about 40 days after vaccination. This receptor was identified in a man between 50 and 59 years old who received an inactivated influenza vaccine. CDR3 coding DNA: TGTGCCAGCTTCGCCGGACGGAGCTCCTACAATGAGCAGTTCTTC. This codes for CASFAGRSSYNEQFF.